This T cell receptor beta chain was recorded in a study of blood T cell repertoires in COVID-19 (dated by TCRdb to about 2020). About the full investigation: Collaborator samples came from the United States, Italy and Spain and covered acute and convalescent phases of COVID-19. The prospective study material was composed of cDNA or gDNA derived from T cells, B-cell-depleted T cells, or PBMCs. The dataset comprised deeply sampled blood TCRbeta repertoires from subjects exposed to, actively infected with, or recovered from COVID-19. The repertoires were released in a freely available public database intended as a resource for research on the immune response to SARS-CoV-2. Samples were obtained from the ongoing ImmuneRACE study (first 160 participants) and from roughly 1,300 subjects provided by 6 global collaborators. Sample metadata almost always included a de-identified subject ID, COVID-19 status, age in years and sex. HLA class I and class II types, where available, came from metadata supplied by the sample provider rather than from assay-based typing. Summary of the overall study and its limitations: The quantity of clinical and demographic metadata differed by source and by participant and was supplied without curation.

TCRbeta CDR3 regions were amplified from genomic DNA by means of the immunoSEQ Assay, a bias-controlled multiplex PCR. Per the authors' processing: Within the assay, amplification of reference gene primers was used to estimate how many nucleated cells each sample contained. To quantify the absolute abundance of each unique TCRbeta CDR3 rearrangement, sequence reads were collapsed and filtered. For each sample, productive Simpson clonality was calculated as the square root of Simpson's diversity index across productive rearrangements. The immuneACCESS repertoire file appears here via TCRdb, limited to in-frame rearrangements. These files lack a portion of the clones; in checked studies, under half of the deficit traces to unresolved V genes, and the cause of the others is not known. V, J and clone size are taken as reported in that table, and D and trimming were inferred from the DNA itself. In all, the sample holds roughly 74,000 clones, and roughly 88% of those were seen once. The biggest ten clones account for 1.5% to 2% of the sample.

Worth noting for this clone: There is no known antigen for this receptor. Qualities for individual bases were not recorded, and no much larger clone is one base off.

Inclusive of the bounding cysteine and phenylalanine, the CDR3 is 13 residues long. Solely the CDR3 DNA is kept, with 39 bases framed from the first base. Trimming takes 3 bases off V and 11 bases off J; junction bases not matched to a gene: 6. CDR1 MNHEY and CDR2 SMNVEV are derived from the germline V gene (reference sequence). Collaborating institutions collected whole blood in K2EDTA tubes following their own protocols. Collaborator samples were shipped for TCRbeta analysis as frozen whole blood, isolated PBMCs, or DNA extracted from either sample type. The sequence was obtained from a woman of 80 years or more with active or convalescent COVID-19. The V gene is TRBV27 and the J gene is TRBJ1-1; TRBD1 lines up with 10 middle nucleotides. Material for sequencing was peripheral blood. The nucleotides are TGTGCCAGCAGTTTCCGGGGGACAGGGGAGGCTTTCTTT. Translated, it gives CASSFRGTGEAFF.